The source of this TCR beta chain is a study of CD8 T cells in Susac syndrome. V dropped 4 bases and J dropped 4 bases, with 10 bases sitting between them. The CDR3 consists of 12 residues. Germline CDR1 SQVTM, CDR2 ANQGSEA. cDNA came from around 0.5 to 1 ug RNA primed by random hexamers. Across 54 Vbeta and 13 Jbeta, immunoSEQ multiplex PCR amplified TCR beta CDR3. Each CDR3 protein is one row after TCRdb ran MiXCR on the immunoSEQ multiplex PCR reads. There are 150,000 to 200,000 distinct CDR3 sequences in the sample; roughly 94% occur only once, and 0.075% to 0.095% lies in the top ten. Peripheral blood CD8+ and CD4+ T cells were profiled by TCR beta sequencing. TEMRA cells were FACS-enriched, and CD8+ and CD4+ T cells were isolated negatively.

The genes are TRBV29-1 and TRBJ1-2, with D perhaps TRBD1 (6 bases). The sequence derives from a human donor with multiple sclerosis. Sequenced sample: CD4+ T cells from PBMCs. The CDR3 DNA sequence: TGCAGCGTTGGGGGGGGCGTCTATGGCTACACCTTC. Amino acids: CSVGGGVYGYTF.